This TCR beta chain emerged from a study of blood T cells in healthy people across ages. The table lists this clonotype with a count of one. What it binds is not known. CDR3 length: 15 amino acids. Study-wide findings and caveats: Bulk PBMC profiling left naive and antigen-experienced comparisons inconclusive. Long-lived donors had more naive CD4+ cells and higher diversity than aged donors.

Next came a second PCR, run for about 6 to 12 cycles, which used a sample-barcoded 5' primer along with a J-beta primer mix. TCRdb used MiXCR to reprocess the 5' RACE reads, holding one entry per CDR3 protein. Among roughly 730,000 distinct CDR3 sequences listed, approximately 53% were seen once. Sequencing was done on a sample of blood. The chain recombines TRBV21-1 with TRBJ2-7; the listed D gene, TRBD1, was not tested against the DNA. TRBV21-1 has pseudogene status. This receptor was identified in a man aged 40-55 years in good health. The DNA for the CDR3 is TGTGCCAGCAGCAAAGTGGGACAGGGGTTCTCTAGGCAGTACTTC. Translating gives CASSKVGQGFSRQYF.